The source of this TCR beta chain is a study of Graves' ophthalmopathy and Graves' hyperthyroidism (dated by TCRdb to the late 2010s). Regarding the complete study: Peripheral blood was collected at initial diagnosis, prior to any treatment. The study used signatures of the TCR beta repertoire to tell Graves' ophthalmopathy apart from Graves' hyperthyroidism and to predict which patients would progress to ophthalmopathy. In total, approximately 130 blood samples were TCR-sequenced: around 42 ophthalmopathy, roughly 77 hyperthyroidism and some 17 hyperthyroidism-to-ophthalmopathy patients. To explore V-J signatures that separate ophthalmopathy from hyperthyroidism, a discovery set of about a hundred patients was enrolled, consisting of 40 to 45 with ophthalmopathy and roughly 57 with stable hyperthyroidism. The independent validation cohort included around 19 hyperthyroidism patients plus 17 patients who later progressed from hyperthyroidism to ophthalmopathy. In over 5 hyperthyroidism patients, the T-cell repertoire of thyroid tissue was compared with the T-cell repertoire of blood. After sampling, hyperthyroidism patients received methimazole starting at 30 mg daily, and ophthalmopathy patients received high-dose intravenous methylprednisolone. Broad study findings and their caveats: In cross-validation, the 13-signature model distinguished ophthalmopathy from stable hyperthyroidism with around 90% sensitivity and around 83% specificity, while in the test set the corresponding values were around 79% and 71%. In validation, the model predicted ophthalmopathy progression with about 64% sensitivity and approximately 72% specificity; roughly eleven predicted patients were CT-confirmed with GO in a median of about 6.1 months. Sample size was not predetermined statistically, and investigators were not blinded to group allocation. Among expanded thyroid clonotypes with frequency above 0.001, most also showed up in blood, which suggests that blood repertoires may reflect the thyroid immune response.

There are many counts of this clonotype. Its antigen is currently not known. Per-base qualities were not stored, and no clone one base away is much larger. The CDR3, from cysteine to phenylalanine, totals 13 residues. The sequence is cut down to CDR3 DNA, 39 bases in frame from base 1. CDR1 SQVTM and CDR2 ANQGSEA are derived from the germline V gene. The junction shows trimming of 4 bases on V and 5 bases on J, plus 14 bases between the germline ends. For repertoire sequencing, the TCR beta CDR3 regions were amplified from RNA transcripts. The first round of RT-PCR was done with HTBI primers and the Qiagen OneStep RT-PCR kit, and was followed by a second round of multiplex PCR, then size selection and purification. Libraries were sequenced on an Illumina HiSeq2000 using paired-end 100 bp reads. The study's own analysis went as follows. Reads were processed with SOAPnuke, discarding reads with adapters, uncalled bases, mean Phred below 15, or no exact constant-primer or identifier match. High-quality paired reads were merged with COPE v1.2.5. Unique nucleotide sequences were defined as clonotypes and aligned to IMGT TRB V, D and J references using MiTCR v1.1. The analysis was limited to V-J combinations with a frequency above 0.0001, which together covered 99.2% of the repertoires. For each V-J combination, a TCR clonal expansion and chaos score was defined as F50 clonal expansion divided by the chaos observed in the TCRdist matrix. Welch's t-statistics and random forest were used to reduce the features to roughly 14 V-J combinations, which were then used as input to a naive Bayes classifier. The similarity between thyroid and blood repertoires was quantified using the Morisita-Horn index. TCRdb ran its own pipeline on the public reads, namely fastp trimming at Q25 and MiXCR clone calling, and kept in-frame beta chains. Each CDR3 protein appears once, grouped with its most common genes and DNA. It is TCRdb's table, rather than the study itself, that gives the V and J calls and clone size. For this sample there are about 740,000 distinct CDR3 sequences; approximately 40% appear just once. About 40% of the sample lies in the top ten.

Patients with ophthalmopathy had moderately to severely active disease, with a Clinical Activity Score of 3 or more, a NOSPECS grade of 4 or more, and a disease duration of less than 3 months. Anyone with other autoimmune diseases, uncontrolled infections, pregnancy or lactation was excluded from the study. Diagnosis relied on clinical symptoms, serum thyroxine, TRAb, thyroid ultrasound and orbital computed tomography. Ficoll-Paque density gradient centrifugation was used to isolate PBMCs from about 9 ml of fresh peripheral blood. Trizol reagent was used to extract the total RNA, and its quality was then checked on an Agilent 2100 Bioanalyzer.

The chain joins TRBV29-1 to TRBJ1-2; the D gene assignment is ambiguous. Material for sequencing was peripheral blood. This clonotype was obtained from an adult man with Graves' ophthalmopathy. The CDR3 region: CSVGAGIGYGYTF. Read as DNA, the sequence is TGCAGCGTTGGGGCGGGAATAGGATATGGCTACACCTTC.